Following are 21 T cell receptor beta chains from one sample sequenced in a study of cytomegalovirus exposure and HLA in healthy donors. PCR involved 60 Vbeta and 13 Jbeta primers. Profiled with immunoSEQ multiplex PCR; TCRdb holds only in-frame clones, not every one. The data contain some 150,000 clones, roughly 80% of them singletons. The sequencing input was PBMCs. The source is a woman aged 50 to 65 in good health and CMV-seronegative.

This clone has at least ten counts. The CDR3 sequence is CSVEGQNTEAFF. The CDR3 DNA reads TGCAGCGTTGAAGGACAAAACACTGAAGCTTTCTTT. V and J are TRBV29-1 and TRBJ1-1; D is unclear. The V end was cut by 1 base, the J end by 2 bases, with 5 bases between. The CDR3 runs to 12 residues. CDR1 SQVTM and CDR2 ANQGSEA come from the germline V gene.

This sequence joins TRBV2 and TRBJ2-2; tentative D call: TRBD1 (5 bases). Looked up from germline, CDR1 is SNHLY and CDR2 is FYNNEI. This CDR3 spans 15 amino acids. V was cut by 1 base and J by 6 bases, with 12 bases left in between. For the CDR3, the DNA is TGTGCCAGCAGTGAAGGCAACAGGAGACCCGGGGAGCTGTTTTTT. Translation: CASSEGNRRPGELFF.

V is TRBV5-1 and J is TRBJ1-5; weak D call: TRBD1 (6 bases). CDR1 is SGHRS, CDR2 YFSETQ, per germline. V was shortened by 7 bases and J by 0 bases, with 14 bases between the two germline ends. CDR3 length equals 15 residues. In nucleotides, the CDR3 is TGCGCCAGCCGGAGGACAGAAGATAGCAATCAGCCCCAGCATTTT. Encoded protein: CASRRTEDSNQPQHF.

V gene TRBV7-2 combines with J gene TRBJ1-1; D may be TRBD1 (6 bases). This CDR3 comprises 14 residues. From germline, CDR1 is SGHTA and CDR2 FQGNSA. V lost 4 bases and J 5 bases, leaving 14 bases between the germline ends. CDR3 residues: CASSSSGGRTEAFF. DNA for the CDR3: TGTGCCAGCAGCTCGAGTGGGGGCAGGACTGAAGCTTTCTTT.

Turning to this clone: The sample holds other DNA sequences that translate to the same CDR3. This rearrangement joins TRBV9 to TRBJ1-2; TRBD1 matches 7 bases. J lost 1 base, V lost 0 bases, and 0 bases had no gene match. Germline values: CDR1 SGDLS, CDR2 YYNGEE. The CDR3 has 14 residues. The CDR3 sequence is CASSVGTGNYGYTF. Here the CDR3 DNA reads TGTGCCAGCAGCGTAGGGACAGGTAACTATGGCTACACCTTC.

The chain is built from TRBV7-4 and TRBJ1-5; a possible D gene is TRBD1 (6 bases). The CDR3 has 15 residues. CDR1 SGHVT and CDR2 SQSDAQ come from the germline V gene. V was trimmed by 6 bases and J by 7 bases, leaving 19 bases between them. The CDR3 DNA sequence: TGTGCCAGCAGTGATAACTGCCCGGGGGGCCAGCCCCAGCATTTT. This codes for CASSDNCPGGQPQHF.

The CDR3 sequence is CASSLLTGGGTDTQYF. The CDR3 coding sequence is TGCGCCAGCAGCTTGTTGACGGGAGGAGGTACAGATACGCAGTATTTT. The genes are TRBV5-1 and TRBJ2-3; 7 bases are shared with TRBD2. The trim removed 1 base at V and 3 bases at J, leaving 8 bases unmatched. This CDR3 is 16 amino acids long. Germline CDR1 SGHRS, CDR2 YFSETQ.

Here the CDR3 reads CASSDSNSGSAEQFF. The CDR3 DNA follows: TGTGCCAGCAGTGACTCGAATAGCGGGTCGGCCGAGCAGTTCTTC. V usage is TRBV6-4 and J usage is TRBJ2-1; TRBD2 matches 7 bases. This CDR3 contains 15 residues. V trimming: 0 bases; J trimming: 10 bases; junction bases outside the gene matches: 9. The germline gives CDR1 MRHNA, CDR2 SNTAGT.

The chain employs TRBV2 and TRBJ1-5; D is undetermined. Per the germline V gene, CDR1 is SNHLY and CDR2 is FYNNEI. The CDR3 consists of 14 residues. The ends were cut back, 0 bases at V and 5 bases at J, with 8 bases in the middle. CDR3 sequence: CASSEALPDQPQHF. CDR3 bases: TGTGCCAGCAGTGAAGCGCTTCCGGATCAGCCCCAGCATTTT. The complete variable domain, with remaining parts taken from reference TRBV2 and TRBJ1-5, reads EPEVTQTPSHQVTQMGQEVILRCVPISNHLYFYWYRQILGQKVEFLVSFYNNEISEKSEIFDDQFSVERPDGSNFTLKIRSTKLEDSAMYFCASSEALPDQPQHFGDGTRLSIL.

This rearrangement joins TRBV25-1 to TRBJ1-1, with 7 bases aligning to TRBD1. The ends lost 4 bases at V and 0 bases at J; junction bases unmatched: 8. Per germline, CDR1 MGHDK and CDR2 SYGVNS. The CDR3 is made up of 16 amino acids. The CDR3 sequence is CASSADLTGLNTEAFF. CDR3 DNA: TGTGCCAGCAGTGCGGATCTGACAGGGCTGAACACTGAAGCTTTCTTT.

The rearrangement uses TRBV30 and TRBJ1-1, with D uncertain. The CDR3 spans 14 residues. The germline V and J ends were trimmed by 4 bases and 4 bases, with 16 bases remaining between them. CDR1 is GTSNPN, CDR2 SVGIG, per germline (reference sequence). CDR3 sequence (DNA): TGTGCCTGGAATGTGCCTGGCGGTAGCACTGAAGCTTTCTTT. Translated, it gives CAWNVPGGSTEAFF.

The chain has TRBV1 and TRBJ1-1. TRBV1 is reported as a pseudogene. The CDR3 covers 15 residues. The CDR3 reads CTSSPPEGRNTEAFF. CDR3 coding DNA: TGCACCAGCAGCCCCCCGGAGGGACGGAACACTGAAGCTTTCTTT.

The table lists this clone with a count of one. CDR3 sequence: CASTPTSGGQTQYF. CDR3 coding DNA: TGTGCCAGCACCCCGACTAGCGGGGGGCAGACCCAGTACTTC. The V call is TRBV6-6, the J call TRBJ2-5; the match to TRBD2 covers 13 bases. Germline lookup yields CDR1 MNHNY and CDR2 SVGAGI (reference sequence). The ends lost 7 bases at V and 6 bases at J; junction bases unmatched: 5. This CDR3 comprises 14 residues.

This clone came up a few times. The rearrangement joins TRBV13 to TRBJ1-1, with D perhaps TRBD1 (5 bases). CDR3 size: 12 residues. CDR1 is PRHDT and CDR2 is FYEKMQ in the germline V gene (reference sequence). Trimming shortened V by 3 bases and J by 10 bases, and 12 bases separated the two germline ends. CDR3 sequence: CASSLGGYGAFF. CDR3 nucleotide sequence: TGTGCCAGCAGCTTGGGGGGGTACGGAGCTTTCTTT.

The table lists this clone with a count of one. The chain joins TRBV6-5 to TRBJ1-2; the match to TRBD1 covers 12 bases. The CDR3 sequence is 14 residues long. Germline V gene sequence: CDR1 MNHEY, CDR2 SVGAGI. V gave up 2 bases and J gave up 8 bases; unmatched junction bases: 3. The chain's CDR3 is CASSYGTGGVGYTF. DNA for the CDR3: TGTGCCAGCAGTTACGGGACAGGGGGCGTCGGCTACACCTTC.

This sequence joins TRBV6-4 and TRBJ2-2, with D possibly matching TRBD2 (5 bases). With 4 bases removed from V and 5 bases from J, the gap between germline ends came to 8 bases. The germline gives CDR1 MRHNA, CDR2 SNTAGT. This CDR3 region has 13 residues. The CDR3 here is CASSARETGELFF. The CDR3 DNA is TGTGCCAGCAGTGCGAGGGAAACCGGGGAGCTGTTTTTT.

The CDR3 DNA reads as TGTGCCTGGAGTGTAAGGGCTAGCGGGAGGAGTAGCGTGGAAGAGACCCAGTACTTC. This encodes CAWSVRASGRSSVEETQYF. V gene TRBV30 combines with J gene TRBJ2-5; TRBD2 matches at 11 bases. The CDR3 sequence is 19 residues long. J was trimmed by 3 bases and V by 0 bases; bases with no gene match: 15. The germline CDR1 and CDR2 sequences are GTSNPN and SVGIG (reference sequence).

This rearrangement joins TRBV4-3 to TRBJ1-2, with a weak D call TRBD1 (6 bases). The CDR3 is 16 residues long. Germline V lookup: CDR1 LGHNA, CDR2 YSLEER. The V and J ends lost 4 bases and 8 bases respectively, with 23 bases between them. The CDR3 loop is CASSRDQRGGIEGYTF. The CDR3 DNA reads TGCGCCAGCAGCCGAGATCAGAGGGGGGGTATTGAGGGCTACACCTTC.

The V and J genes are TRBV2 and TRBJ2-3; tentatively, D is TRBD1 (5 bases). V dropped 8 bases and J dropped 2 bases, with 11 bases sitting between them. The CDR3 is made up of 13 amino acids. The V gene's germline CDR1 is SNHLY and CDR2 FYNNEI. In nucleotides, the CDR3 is TGTGCCAGCGGGGCGCAGGCCACAGATACGCAGTATTTT. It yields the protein CASGAQATDTQYF. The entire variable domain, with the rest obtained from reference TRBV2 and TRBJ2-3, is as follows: EPEVTQTPSHQVTQMGQEVILRCVPISNHLYFYWYRQILGQKVEFLVSFYNNEISEKSEIFDDQFSVERPDGSNFTLKIRSTKLEDSAMYFCASGAQATDTQYFGPGTRLTVL.

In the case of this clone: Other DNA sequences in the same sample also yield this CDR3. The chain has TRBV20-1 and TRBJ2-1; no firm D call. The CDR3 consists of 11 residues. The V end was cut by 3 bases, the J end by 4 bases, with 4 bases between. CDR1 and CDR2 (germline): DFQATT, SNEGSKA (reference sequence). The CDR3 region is CSARQYNEQFF. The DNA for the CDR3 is TGCAGTGCTAGGCAGTACAATGAGCAGTTCTTC.

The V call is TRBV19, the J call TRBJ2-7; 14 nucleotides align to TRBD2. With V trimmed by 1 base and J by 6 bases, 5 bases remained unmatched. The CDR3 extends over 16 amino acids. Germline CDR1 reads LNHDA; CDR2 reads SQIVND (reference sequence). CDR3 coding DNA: TGTGCCAGTAGTATAGTGGGACTAGCGGGAGTCGGCGAGCAGTACTTC. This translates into CASSIVGLAGVGEQYF.